The clone carrying this T cell receptor (beta chain) was counted a few times. The antigen is unknown. This record belongs to a study of CD8 T cells in Susac syndrome. Study observations and caveats: The authors acknowledged that the study's TCR sequencing and HLA analysis involved relatively few individuals.

CDR1 is SGHRS and CDR2 is YFSETQ in the germline V gene. V lost 1 base and J lost 3, with 7 bases in between. This CDR3 comprises 13 residues. Roughly 0.5 to 1 ug RNA was reverse transcribed with random hexamers. An immunoSEQ multiplex PCR generated amplified TCR beta CDR3 products spanning 54 Vbeta and 13 Jbeta. TCRdb ran MiXCR on the immunoSEQ multiplex PCR reads and lists one entry per CDR3 protein. The repertoire holds a few hundred thousand distinct CDR3 sequences, with 70% to 90% as singletons. Sequencing of TCR beta was undertaken in CD8+ and CD4+ T cells derived from blood. The TEMRA cells underwent FACS enrichment, while the CD8+ and CD4+ T cells underwent negative isolation.

Sequencing used CD8+ T cells from PBMCs. This sequence was found in a human donor with multiple sclerosis. The chain has TRBV5-1 and TRBJ1-1, with a tentative D call TRBD1 (5 bases). The CDR3 DNA sequence: TGCGCCAGCAGCTTGTTAGGGGACACTGAAGCTTTCTTT. Protein sequence: CASSLLGDTEAFF.